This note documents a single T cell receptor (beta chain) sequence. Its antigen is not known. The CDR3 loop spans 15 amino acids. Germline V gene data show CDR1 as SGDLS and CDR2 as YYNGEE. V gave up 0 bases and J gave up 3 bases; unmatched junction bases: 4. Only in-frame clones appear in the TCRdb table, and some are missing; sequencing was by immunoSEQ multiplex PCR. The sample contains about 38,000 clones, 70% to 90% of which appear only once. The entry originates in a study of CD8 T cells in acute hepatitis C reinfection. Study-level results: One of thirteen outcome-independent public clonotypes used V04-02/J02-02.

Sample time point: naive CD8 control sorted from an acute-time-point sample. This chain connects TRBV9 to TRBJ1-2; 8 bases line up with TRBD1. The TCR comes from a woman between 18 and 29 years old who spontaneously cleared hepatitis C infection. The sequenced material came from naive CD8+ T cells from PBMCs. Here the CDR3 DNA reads TGTGCCAGCAGCGTAGGACAGGGGCCAGACTATGGCTACACCTTC. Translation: CASSVGQGPDYGYTF. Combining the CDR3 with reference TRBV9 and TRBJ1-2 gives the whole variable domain DSGVTQTPKHLITATGQRVTLRCSPRSGDLSVYWYQQSLDQGLQFLIQYYNGEERAKGNILERFSAQQFPDLHSELNLSSLELGDSALYFCASSVGQGPDYGYTFGSGTRLTVV.